This T cell receptor beta chain was sequenced in a study of blood T cell repertoires in COVID-19. On the study more broadly: The analysed material was cDNA or gDNA that came from T cells, B-cell-depleted T cells, or PBMCs.

Trimming shortened V by 4 bases and J by 4 bases, and 12 bases separated the two germline ends. This CDR3 contains 14 residues. Germline CDR1 SGHRS, CDR2 YFSETQ. Only in-frame clones appear in the TCRdb table, and some are missing; sequencing was by immunoSEQ multiplex PCR. The data show approximately 89,000 clones, 78% seen once. The rearrangement uses TRBV5-1 and TRBJ1-3, with D possibly being TRBD1 (5 bases). Sequences were obtained from peripheral blood. This receptor was obtained from a man in his 70s with COVID-19, enrolled during active disease. CDR3 loop: CASSAPGAGNTIYF. The DNA for the CDR3 is TGCGCCAGCAGCGCCCCTGGGGCAGGAAACACCATATATTTT.